The table lists the clone carrying this T cell receptor (beta chain) with many counts. Its antigen is currently unknown. Synthesis of cDNA was carried out by template-switch 5'RACE. The reaction used 10-nucleotide random UMIs. TCRdb re-called the 5' RACE reads through MiXCR, storing one row per CDR3 protein. The sample gives around 60,000 distinct CDR3 sequences, approximately 12% of which show up once; more than 6.5% is in the top ten. Sample time point: longitudinal time-point 1 (baseline). Stored at -80 C, 2 million PBMCs were the source of the unsorted libraries. These data originate in a study of neurological immune-mediated disorders. Study-wide points: The greatest degree of TCR clonal expansion was observed in HTLV-1-associated myelopathy, with the lowest in multiple sclerosis, below that of healthy controls. Because no CDR3 amino acid sequences were shared across subjects by expanded clones, private repertoires were suggested in all groups.

Germline V lookup: CDR1 MDHEN, CDR2 SYDVKM. V gave up 4 bases and J gave up 2 bases, with 6 bases separating them. The CDR3 spans 13 residues. The specimen sequenced was PBMCs. The chain links TRBV28 to TRBJ2-1; tentatively, D is TRBD2 (5 bases). The clonotype originates from a male donor with HTLV-1-associated myelopathy (HAM/TSP). In nucleotides, the CDR3 is TGTGCCAGCAGTTCCGGGGCCTACAATGAGCAGTTCTTC. Its protein product is CASSSGAYNEQFF. Filled out from reference TRBV28 and TRBJ2-1, the complete variable domain reads DVKVTQSSRYLVKRTGEKVFLECVQDMDHENMFWYRQDPGLGLRLIYFSYDVKMKEKGDIPEGYSVSREKKERFSLILESASTNQTSMYLCASSSGAYNEQFFGPGTRLTVL.